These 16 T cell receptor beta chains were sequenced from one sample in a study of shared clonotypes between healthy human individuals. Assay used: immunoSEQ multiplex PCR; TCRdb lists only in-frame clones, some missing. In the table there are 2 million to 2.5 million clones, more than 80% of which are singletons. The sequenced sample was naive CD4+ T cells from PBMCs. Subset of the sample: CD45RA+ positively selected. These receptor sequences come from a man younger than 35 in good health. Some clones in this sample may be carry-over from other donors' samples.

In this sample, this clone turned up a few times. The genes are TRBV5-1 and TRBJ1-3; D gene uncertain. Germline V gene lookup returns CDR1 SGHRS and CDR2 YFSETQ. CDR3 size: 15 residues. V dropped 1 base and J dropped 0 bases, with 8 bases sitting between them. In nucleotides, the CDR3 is TGCGCCAGCAGCTTGAGTCACGGCTCTGGAAACACCATATATTTT. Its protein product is CASSLSHGSGNTIYF.

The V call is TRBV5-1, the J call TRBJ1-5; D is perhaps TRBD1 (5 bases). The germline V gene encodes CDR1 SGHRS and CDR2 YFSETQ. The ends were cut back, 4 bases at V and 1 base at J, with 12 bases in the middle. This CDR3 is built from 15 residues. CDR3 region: CASSPQWGSNQPQHF. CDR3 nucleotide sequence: TGCGCCAGCAGCCCCCAATGGGGCAGCAATCAGCCCCAGCATTTT.

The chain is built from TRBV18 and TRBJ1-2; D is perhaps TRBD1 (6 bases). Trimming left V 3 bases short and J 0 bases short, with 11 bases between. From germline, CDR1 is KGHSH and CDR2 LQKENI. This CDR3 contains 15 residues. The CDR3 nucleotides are TGTGCCAGCTCACCGGAGGGACAAACTAACTATGGCTACACCTTC. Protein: CASSPEGQTNYGYTF.

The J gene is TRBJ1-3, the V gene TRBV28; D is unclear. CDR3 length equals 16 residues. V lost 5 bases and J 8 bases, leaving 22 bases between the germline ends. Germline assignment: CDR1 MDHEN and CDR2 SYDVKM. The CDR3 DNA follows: TGTGCCAGCAGTACAACTCCGATCTTAACTGGGGACACCATATATTTT. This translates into CASSTTPILTGDTIYF. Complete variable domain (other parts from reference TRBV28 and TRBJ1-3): DVKVTQSSRYLVKRTGEKVFLECVQDMDHENMFWYRQDPGLGLRLIYFSYDVKMKEKGDIPEGYSVSREKKERFSLILESASTNQTSMYLCASSTTPILTGDTIYFGEGSWLTVV.

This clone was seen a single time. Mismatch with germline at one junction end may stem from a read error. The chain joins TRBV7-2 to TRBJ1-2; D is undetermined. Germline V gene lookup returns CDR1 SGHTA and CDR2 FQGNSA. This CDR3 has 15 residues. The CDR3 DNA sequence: TGTGCCAGCAGCCTAGCAGGTTCTACGGCCTATGGCTACACCTTC. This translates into CASSLAGSTAYGYTF.

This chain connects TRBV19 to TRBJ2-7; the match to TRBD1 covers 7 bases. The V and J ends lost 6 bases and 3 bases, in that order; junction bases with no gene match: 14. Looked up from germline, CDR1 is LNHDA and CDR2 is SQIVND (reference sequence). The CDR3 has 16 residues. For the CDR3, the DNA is TGTGCCAGTAGCTATAGAGGTCGGACAGGCGACTACGAGCAGTACTTC. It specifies CASSYRGRTGDYEQYF.

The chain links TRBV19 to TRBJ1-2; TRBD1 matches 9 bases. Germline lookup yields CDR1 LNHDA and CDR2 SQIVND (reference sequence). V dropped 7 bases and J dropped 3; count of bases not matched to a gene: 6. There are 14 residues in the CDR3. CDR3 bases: TGTGCCAGTACCAGACAGGGGGTAGACTATGGCTACACCTTC. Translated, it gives CASTRQGVDYGYTF.

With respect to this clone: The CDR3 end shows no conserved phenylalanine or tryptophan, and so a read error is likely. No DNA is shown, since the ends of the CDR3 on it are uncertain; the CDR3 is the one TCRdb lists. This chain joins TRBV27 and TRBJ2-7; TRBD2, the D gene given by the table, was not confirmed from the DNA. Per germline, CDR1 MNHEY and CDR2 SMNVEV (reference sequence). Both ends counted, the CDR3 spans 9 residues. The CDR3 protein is CASIPGGAK.

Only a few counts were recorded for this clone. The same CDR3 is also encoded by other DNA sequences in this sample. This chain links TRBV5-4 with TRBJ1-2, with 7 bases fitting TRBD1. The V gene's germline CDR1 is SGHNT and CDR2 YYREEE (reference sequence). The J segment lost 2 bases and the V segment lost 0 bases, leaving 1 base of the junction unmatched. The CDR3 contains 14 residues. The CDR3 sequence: CASSLAGQNYGYTF. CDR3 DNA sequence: TGTGCCAGCAGCTTGGCGGGACAGAACTATGGCTACACCTTC.

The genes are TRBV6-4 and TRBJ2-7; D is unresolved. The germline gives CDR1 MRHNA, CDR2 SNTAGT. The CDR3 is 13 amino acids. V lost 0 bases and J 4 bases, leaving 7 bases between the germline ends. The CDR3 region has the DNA TGTGCCAGCAGTGACTCGTTTCGATACGAGCAGTACTTC. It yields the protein CASSDSFRYEQYF.

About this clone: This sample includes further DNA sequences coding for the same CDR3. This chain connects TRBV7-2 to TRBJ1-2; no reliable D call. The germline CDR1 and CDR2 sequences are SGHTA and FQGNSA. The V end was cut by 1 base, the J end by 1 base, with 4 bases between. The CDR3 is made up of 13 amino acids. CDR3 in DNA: TGTGCCAGCAGCTTAGGAGTTAACTATGGCTACACCTTC. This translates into CASSLGVNYGYTF.

CDR3 sequence reads: CASSETWETQYF. CDR3 coding DNA: TGTGCCAGCAGCGAAACATGGGAGACCCAGTACTTC. The J gene is TRBJ2-5, the V gene TRBV2; D is unclear. V was pared by 6 bases and J by 5 bases, with 10 bases between. The CDR3 loop spans 12 amino acids. CDR1 SNHLY and CDR2 FYNNEI come from the germline V gene.

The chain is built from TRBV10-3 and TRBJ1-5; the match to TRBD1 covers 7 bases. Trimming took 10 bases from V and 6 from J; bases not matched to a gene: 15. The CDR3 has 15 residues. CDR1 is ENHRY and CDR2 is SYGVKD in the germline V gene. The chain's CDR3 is CATREGAISGQPQHF. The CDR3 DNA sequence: TGTGCCACCCGGGAGGGGGCCATATCTGGTCAGCCCCAGCATTTT.

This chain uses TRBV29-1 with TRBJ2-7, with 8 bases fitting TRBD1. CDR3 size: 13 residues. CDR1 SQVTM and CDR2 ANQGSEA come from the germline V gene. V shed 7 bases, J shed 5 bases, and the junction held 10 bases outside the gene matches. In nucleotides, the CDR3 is TGCAGCGCCGCCCCAGGGGGCTTCGACGAGCAGTACTTC. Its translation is CSAAPGGFDEQYF.

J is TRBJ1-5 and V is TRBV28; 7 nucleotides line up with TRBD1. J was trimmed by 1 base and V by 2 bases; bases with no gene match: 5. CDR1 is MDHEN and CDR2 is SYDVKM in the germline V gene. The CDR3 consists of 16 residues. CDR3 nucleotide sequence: TGTGCCAGCAGTTTACGCTCGACAGGGAGCAATCAGCCCCAGCATTTT. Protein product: CASSLRSTGSNQPQHF.

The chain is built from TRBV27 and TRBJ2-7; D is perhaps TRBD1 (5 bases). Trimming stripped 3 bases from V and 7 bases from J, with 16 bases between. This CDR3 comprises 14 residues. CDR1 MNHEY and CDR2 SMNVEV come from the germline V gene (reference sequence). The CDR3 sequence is CASSFTGGVGEQYF. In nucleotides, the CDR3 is TGTGCCAGCAGTTTTACAGGTGGTGTTGGGGAGCAGTACTTC.